The entry below gives a single TCR beta chain sequence along with its context. Its antigen remains unknown. Generated by immunoSEQ multiplex PCR, the TCRdb table keeps only in-frame clones and is missing some. The sample yields just over 2,000,000 clones, 95% seen once. The sample comes from a study of shared clonotypes between healthy human individuals. The overall study: Each donor's CD8 memory used one plate, CD8 naive two, each CD4 subset three.

Study-level results: Roughly 4.7% was the fraction of naive CD4 clonotypes found shared across a handful of donors.

The TCR originated in a man between 18 and 35 years old in good health. Specimen: naive CD4+ T cells sorted from blood. Subset described: CD45RA+ positively selected.

In DNA, the CDR3 is TGTGCCTGGAGGGACACTGAAGCTTTCTTT. Protein: CAWRDTEAFF. The chain links TRBV30 to TRBJ1-1; D is uncertain. Looked up from germline, CDR1 is GTSNPN and CDR2 is SVGIG (reference sequence). CDR3 length equals 10 residues. Trimming removed 3 bases at V and 3 bases at J, with 2 bases between.